What follows are 4 T cell receptor beta chains derived from one specimen sequenced in a study of post-analysis software for immune sequencing data. TCR beta cDNA libraries had unique molecular identifiers. TCRdb used MiXCR to reprocess the PCR reads, holding one entry per CDR3 protein. The repertoire includes fewer than 600,000 distinct CDR3 sequences, over 35% of them detected once, and 12% sits in the top ten. Findings of the study overall: With TRBV5-6, TRBV5-1 and TRBV20-1 included, about 5 TRBV segments were more frequent in patients than in controls.

These receptors' antigens are unknown. Sequencing input: blood. These TCRs come from a girl aged 10 to 17 with multiple sclerosis.

This clonotype has a handful of counts. V and J are TRBV3-1 and TRBJ2-3, with 10 bases aligning to TRBD2. J gave up 4 bases and V 6 bases, and 7 bases lay outside the gene matches. The CDR3 is 15 residues long. Looked up from germline, CDR1 is LGHDT and CDR2 is YNNKEL (reference sequence). This CDR3 reads CASRSASGRADTQYF. CDR3 DNA sequence: TGTGCCAGCAGGTCGGCTAGCGGGAGAGCAGATACGCAGTATTTT.

CDR3 bases: TGCAGCGTTGAAAGGGGGGGGTCCCAGGGCTCCTACAATGAGCAGTTCTTC. Its translation is CSVERGGSQGSYNEQFF. The rearrangement joins TRBV29-1 to TRBJ2-1; possible D gene TRBD2, 7 bases. The CDR3 contains 17 residues. Germline values: CDR1 SQVTM, CDR2 ANQGSEA. Trimming removed 2 bases at V and 0 bases at J, with 17 bases between.

This clonotype was seen more than once but under ten times. The chain couples TRBV18 to TRBJ2-3; D remains ambiguous. Germline V lookup: CDR1 KGHSH, CDR2 LQKENI. This CDR3 region has 14 residues. The V gene lost 3 bases and the J gene lost 1 base, with 8 bases spanning the gap. CDR3 loop: CASSPASRTDTQYF. CDR3 bases: TGTGCCAGCTCACCGGCGTCCCGCACAGATACGCAGTATTTT.

The chain is built from TRBV12-3 or TRBV12-4 and TRBJ2-5, with 9 bases identical to TRBD2. TRBJ2-7 matches the DNA end more closely, so the J call is doubtful. The CDR3 runs to 15 residues. The CDR3 sequence is CASSFSLAGDDEQYF. CDR3 nucleotide sequence: TGTGCCAGCAGTTTCTCCTTAGCGGGAGATGACGAGCAGTACTTC.